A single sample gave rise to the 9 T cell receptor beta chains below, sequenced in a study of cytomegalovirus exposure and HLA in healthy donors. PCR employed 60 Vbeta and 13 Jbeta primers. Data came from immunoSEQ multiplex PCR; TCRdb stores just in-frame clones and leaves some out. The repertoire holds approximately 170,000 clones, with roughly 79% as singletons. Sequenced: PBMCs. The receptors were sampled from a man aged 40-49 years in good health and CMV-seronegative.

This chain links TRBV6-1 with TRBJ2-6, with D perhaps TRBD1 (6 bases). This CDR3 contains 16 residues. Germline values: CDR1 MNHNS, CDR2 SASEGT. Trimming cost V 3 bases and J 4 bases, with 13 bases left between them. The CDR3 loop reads CASSDGAGTGANVLTF. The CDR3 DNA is TGTGCCAGCAGTGATGGAGCAGGGACAGGGGCCAACGTCCTGACTTTC.

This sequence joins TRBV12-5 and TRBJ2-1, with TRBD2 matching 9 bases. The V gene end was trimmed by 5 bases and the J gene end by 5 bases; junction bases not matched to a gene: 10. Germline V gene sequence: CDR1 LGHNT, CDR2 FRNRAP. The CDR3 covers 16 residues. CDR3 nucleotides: TGTGCTAGTGGTCCGGGACTGACTAGCGGAGACAATGAGCAGTTCTTC. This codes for CASGPGLTSGDNEQFF.

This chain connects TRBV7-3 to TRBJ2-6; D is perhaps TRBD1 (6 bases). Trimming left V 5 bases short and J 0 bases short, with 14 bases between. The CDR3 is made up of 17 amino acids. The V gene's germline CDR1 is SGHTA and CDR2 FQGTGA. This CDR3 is CASSLPGQSSGANVLTF. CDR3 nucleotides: TGTGCCAGCAGCCTTCCGGGACAAAGCTCTGGGGCCAACGTCCTGACTTTC.

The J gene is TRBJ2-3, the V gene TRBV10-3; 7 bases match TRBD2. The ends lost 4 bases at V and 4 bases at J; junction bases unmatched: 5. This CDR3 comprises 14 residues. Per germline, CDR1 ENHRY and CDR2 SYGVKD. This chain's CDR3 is CAISVGGGADTQYF. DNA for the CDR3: TGTGCCATCAGTGTTGGGGGAGGGGCAGATACGCAGTATTTT.

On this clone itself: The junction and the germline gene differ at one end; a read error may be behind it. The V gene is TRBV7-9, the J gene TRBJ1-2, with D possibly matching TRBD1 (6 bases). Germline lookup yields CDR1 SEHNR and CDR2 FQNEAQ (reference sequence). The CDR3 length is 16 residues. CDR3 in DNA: TGTTCCAGCACCATAAACGTCCGGGACAACCCAAGGGGCTACACCTTC. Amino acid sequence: CSSTINVRDNPRGYTF. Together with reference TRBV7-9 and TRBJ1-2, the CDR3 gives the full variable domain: DTGVSQNPRHKITKRGQNVTFRCDPISEHNRLYWYRQTLGQGPEFLTYFQNEAQLEKSRLLSDRFSAERPKGSFSTLEIQRTEQGDSAMYLCSSTINVRDNPRGYTFGSGTRLTVV.

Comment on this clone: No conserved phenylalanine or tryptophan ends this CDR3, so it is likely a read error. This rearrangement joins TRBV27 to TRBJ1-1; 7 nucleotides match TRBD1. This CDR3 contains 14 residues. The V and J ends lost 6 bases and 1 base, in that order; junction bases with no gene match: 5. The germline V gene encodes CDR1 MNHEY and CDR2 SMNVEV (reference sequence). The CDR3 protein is CASRPGQQNTEAFL. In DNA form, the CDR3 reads TGTGCCAGCAGGCCGGGACAGCAGAACACTGAAGCTTTCCTT.

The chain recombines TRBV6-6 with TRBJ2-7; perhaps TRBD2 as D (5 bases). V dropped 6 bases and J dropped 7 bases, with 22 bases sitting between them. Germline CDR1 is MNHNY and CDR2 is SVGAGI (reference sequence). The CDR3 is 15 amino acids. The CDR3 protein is CASSPSWRSGGEQYF. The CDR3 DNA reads TGTGCCAGCAGCCCCTCATGGAGATCTGGCGGGGAGCAGTACTTC.

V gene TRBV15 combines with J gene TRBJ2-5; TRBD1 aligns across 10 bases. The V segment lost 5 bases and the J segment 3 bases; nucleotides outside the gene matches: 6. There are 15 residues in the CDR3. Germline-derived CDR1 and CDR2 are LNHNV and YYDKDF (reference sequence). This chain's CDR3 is CATSPRDRGKETQYF. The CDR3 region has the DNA TGTGCCACCAGCCCCCGGGACAGGGGAAAAGAGACCCAGTACTTC.

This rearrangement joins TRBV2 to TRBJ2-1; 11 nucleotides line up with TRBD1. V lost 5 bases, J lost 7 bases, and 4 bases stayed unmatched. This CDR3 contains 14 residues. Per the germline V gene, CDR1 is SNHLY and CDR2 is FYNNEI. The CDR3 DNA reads TGTGCCAGCAGTACGGACAGGGGGCAAAATGAGCAGTTCTTC. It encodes CASSTDRGQNEQFF.